This paragraph covers one T cell receptor beta chain sequence. Its target is unknown. The authors ran a second PCR of 7 to 11 cycles using a sample-barcoded 5' primer and a J-beta primer mix. Using its own MiXCR run on the 5' RACE reads, TCRdb lists one record per CDR3 protein. In the table there are about a million distinct CDR3 sequences, under 40% of which are singletons. The data stem from a study of blood T cells in healthy people across ages. Study-level points and caveats: Relative to aged donors, long-lived donors carried more naive CD4+ cells and displayed higher diversity. The study regarded diversity estimates from one million T cells as underestimates.

The V and J ends lost 6 bases and 0 bases, in that order; junction bases with no gene match: 5. This CDR3 spans 14 amino acids. Per germline, CDR1 SNHLY and CDR2 FYNNEI. The chain has TRBV2 and TRBJ2-7; 7 nucleotides agree with TRBD1. This clonotype originated in a young man in good health. Specimen: blood. The CDR3, as DNA: TGTGCCAGCAGCGGGGACAGATCCTCCTACGAGCAGTACTTC. Translating it yields CASSGDRSSYEQYF.